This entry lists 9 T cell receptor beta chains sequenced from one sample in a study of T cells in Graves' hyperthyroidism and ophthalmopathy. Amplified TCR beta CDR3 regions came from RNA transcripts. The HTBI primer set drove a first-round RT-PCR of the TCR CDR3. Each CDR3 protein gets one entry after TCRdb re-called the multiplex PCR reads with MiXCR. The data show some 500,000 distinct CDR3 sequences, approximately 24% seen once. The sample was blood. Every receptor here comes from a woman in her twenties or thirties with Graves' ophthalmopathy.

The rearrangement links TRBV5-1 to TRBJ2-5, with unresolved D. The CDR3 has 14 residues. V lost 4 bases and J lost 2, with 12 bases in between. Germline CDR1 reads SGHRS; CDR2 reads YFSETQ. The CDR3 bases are TGCGCCAGCAGCGCCAGGACGGATCAAGAGACCCAGTACTTC. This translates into CASSARTDQETQYF.

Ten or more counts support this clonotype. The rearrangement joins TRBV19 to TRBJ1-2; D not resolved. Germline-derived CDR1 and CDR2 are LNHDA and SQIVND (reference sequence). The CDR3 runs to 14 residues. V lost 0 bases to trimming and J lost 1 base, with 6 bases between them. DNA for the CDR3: TGTGCCAGTAGTATAGACAGATTTAACTATGGCTACACCTTC. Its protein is CASSIDRFNYGYTF. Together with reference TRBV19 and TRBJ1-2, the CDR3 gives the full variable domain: DGGITQSPKYLFRKEGQNVTLSCEQNLNHDAMYWYRQDPGQGLRLIYYSQIVNDFQKGDIAEGYSVSREKKESFPLTVTSAQKNPTAFYLCASSIDRFNYGYTFGSGTRLTVV.

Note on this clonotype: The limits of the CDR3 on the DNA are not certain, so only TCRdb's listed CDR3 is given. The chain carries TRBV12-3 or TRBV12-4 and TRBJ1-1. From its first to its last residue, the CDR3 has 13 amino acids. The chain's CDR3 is CASSFGEGTETFF.

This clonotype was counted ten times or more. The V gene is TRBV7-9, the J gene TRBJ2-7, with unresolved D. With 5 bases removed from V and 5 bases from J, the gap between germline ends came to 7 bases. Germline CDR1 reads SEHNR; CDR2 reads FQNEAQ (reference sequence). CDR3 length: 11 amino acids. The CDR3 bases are TGTGCCAGCAGCCCGCAGGACGAGCAGTACTTC. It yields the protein CASSPQDEQYF.

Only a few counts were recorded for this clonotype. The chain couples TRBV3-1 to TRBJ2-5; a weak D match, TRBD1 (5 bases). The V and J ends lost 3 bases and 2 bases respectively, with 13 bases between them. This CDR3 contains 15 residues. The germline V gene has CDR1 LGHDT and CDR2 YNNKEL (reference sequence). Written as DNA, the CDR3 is TGTGCCAGCAGCCAGCTACAGGCAGTGCAAGAGACCCAGTACTTC. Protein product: CASSQLQAVQETQYF.

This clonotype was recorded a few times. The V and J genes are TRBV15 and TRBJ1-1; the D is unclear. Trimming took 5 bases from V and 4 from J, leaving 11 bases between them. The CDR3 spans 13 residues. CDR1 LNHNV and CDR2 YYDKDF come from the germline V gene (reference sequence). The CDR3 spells CATSGGVITEAFF. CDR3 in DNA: TGTGCCACCAGCGGAGGAGTGATCACTGAAGCTTTCTTT.

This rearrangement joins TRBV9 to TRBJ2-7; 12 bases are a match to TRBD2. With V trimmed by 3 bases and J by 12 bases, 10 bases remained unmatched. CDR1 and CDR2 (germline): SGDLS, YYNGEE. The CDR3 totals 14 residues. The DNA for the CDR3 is TGTGCCAGCAGCGGACTGACTAGCGGGGGTTTGTTGTACTTC. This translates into CASSGLTSGGLLYF.

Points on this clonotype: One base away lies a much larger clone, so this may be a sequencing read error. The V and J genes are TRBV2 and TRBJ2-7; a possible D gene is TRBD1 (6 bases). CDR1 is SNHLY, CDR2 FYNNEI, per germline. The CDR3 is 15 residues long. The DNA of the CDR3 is TGTGCCAGCAGTGAAGTCCGGGACAACTCCTACGAGCTGTACTTC. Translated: CASSEVRDNSYELYF.

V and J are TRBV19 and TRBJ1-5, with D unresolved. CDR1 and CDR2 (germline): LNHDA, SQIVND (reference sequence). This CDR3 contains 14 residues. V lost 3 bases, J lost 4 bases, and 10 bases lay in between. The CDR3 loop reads CASSIFFGNQPQHF. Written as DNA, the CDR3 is TGTGCCAGTAGTATCTTCTTCGGGAATCAGCCCCAGCATTTT.